This T cell receptor beta chain derives from a study of tumor-infiltrating lymphocytes in primary liver carcinoma (dated 2017 in TCRdb). Background for the entire study: Surgical resection was performed in China between 2015 and 2016 on five or six patients with histopathologically diagnosed primary liver carcinoma. A total of approximately 35 specimens from 5 patients, comprising about 25 tumor regions, 5 adjacent noncancerous liver tissues and 5 peripheral blood samples, were covered by TCRbeta repertoire sequencing. For each liver tumor, the study sampled five regions along with adjacent normal tissue and blood, and applied TCRbeta repertoire sequencing, expression microarrays and whole-exome sequencing. Samples yielded roughly 3.5 to 8 million productive TCRbeta reads; read depth did not differ significantly between tissue types. The five patients had tumors staged T1-T3 N0M0, with maximum diameters ranging from roughly 4.2 to 10 cm. Reproducibility between technical replicate repertoires was high, with correlation coefficients above 0.95 and mean shared-clone rates approximately 0.9. Of the five patients (three men and two women, aged 30 to 69 years), four had hepatocellular carcinoma and one had combined HCC and intrahepatic cholangiocarcinoma.

Broader findings and caveats from the paper: Repertoire overlap was found to be higher between tumor regions (mean around 35%) than between tumor-adjacent (around 17%) or tumor-blood (about 14%) pairs, consistent with antigen-driven expansion. A significantly larger repertoire fraction was made up by the top 250 clones in tumors than in blood (p = 0.039). With just a handful of patients in the study, the authors point out that the findings should be validated in a larger study. Only the TCR beta chain was sequenced, which likely underestimates true repertoire diversity because unpaired alpha chains were not captured. Because the samples were bulk and unsorted, CD4+ and CD8+ T cell repertoires could not be compared.

Counted from cysteine to phenylalanine, this CDR3 has 17 amino acids. Just CDR3 DNA is preserved here, 51 bases in frame from base 1. Starting from approximately 460 ng total RNA, TCRbeta-specific cDNA was produced by reverse transcription with a constant-region primer and ProtoScript II reverse transcriptase. TCRbeta libraries were built with three nested multiplex PCR rounds, a slightly modified ARM-PCR procedure. Each of the first two PCR rounds ran for about 10 cycles and used multiplex TRBV1-TRBV30 forward primers together with a Cbeta reverse primer. A final 25-cycle PCR with Deep VentR polymerase added sample barcodes and Illumina adapters. Before sequencing, amplicons between 200 and 500 bp were purified from gel using a QIAquick gel extraction kit. TCRbeta amplicons were sequenced on an Illumina HiSeq 2500 with 250-bp paired-end reads. On the study's bioinformatics: Reads were quality-trimmed with Trimmomatic v0.33, and paired reads were merged with FLASH v1.2.11 to recover full CDR3 sequences. MiGEC v1.2.1b assigned V, D and J germline segments to the rearranged TCRbeta sequences. Clonotype statistics and Shannon-Wiener diversity indices were computed with VDJtools v1.0.0. To reduce sampling bias, subsequent analyses other than the diversity analysis used only the 250 most abundant clonotypes in each sample. TCRdb took the public reads, trimmed them with fastp at Q25, ran MiXCR for clone calling and kept in-frame beta chains. Every distinct CDR3 protein forms one entry, paired with its most common genes and DNA. The V and J calls and clone size are TCRdb's, not the authors'. This sample is represented by more than 150,000 distinct CDR3 sequences; 50% to 75% of them were singletons. Around three quarters of the sample lies in the top ten.

Blood RNA was extracted from unsorted whole blood using TRIzol reagent, and germline DNA was obtained with the DNeasy Blood & Tissue kit. Chronic HBV infection was present in the patients, and the patients were treatment-naive at sampling. Before surgery, approximately 4.3 milliliters of peripheral blood were drawn into K2EDTA tubes. Points on this clonotype: Its target antigen remains unknown. No much larger clonotype is one base removed from it; base qualities were not supplied.

Material for sequencing was peripheral blood. The receptor comes from a man aged 35-49 years with primary liver carcinoma and hepatitis B virus infection. The chain couples TRBV12-1 to TRBJ2-5; the D call in the table, TRBD2, was not verified against the DNA. TRBV12-1 is labeled a pseudogene. The nucleotide sequence reads as follows: TGTGCCAGCAGCCCAGGGACTAGCGGGAGAGAACAAGAGACCCAGTACTTC. Translated, it gives CASSPGTSGREQETQYF.